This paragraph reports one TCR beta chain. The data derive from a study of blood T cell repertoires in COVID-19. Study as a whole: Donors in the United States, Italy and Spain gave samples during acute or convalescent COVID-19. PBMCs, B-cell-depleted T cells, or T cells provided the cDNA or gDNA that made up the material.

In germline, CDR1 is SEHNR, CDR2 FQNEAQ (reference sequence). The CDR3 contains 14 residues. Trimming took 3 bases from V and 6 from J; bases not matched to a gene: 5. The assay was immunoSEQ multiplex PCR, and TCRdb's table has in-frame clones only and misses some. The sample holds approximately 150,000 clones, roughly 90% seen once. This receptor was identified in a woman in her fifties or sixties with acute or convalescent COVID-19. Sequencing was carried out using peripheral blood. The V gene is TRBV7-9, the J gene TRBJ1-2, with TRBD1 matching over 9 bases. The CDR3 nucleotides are TGTGCCAGCAGCTTCGGACAGGGGATGGATGGCTACACCTTC. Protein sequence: CASSFGQGMDGYTF.